Listed below are T cell receptor beta chains from one sample, sequenced in a study of cytomegalovirus exposure and HLA in healthy donors. Using immunoSEQ multiplex PCR, the repertoire was profiled, and TCRdb retains in-frame clones only, with some absent. The data hold about 120,000 clones, with 89% observed a single time. Sequencing used PBMCs. These receptors all come from a woman aged 18 to 35 in good health and CMV-seronegative. Both conserved end residues are part of each CDR3. Fields, in order: clone size, J gene, D gene, V gene, CDR3 DNA, CDR3 protein. A D gene is named only where the DNA matches it firmly. For some rows the clone size is stated as once, few or many, or as a class when expanded; others skip it.

clone size: .
J gene: TRBJ1-1
D gene: TRBD1
V gene: TRBV19
CDR3 DNA: TGTGCCAGTAGTAGGCGGGACAGTAGTAACACTGAAGCTTTCTTT
CDR3 protein: CASSRRDSSNTEAFF

clone size: .
J gene: TRBJ1-2
D gene: .
V gene: TRBV10-3
CDR3 DNA: TGTGCCATCAGTGAGTCGACGGCAGGGGATGGCTACACCTTC
CDR3 protein: CAISESTAGDGYTF

clone size: .
J gene: TRBJ1-1
D gene: TRBD1
V gene: TRBV14
CDR3 DNA: TGTGCCAGCAGCCAGACAGGGGCTCTAAAAAACACTGAAGCTTTCTTT
CDR3 protein: CASSQTGALKNTEAFF

clone size: .
J gene: TRBJ1-6
D gene: .
V gene: TRBV6-5
CDR3 DNA: TGTGCCAGCAGTTACGCCACGGGGAATTCACCCCTCCACTTT
CDR3 protein: CASSYATGNSPLHF

clone size: .
J gene: TRBJ1-1
D gene: TRBD1
V gene: TRBV2
CDR3 DNA: TGTGCCAGCAGTGAGGAGCAGGGGGCGGAAGCTTTCTTT
CDR3 protein: CASSEEQGAEAFF

clone size: .
J gene: TRBJ2-7
D gene: TRBD1
V gene: TRBV5-1
CDR3 DNA: TGCGCCAGCAGCACGGACCGGGACAGGGGTACAGACGAGCAGTACTTC
CDR3 protein: CASSTDRDRGTDEQYF

clone size: once
J gene: TRBJ2-3
D gene: .
V gene: TRBV13
CDR3 DNA: TGTGCCAGCAGCTTTACCGGGGGTTTAGATACGCAGTATTTT
CDR3 protein: CASSFTGGLDTQYF

clone size: .
J gene: TRBJ2-2
D gene: .
V gene: TRBV6-5
CDR3 DNA: TGTGCCAGCAGTTACGAGACAGATGTGGCCGGGGAGCTGTTTTTT
CDR3 protein: CASSYETDVAGELFF

clone size: .
J gene: TRBJ2-5
D gene: .
V gene: TRBV6-5
CDR3 DNA: TGTGCCAGCAGTTATGGGCTGCAAGAGACCCAGTACTTC
CDR3 protein: CASSYGLQETQYF

clone size: few
J gene: TRBJ1-1
D gene: .
V gene: TRBV20-1
CDR3 DNA: TGCAGTGCTAGAACTAGCGTCTTAGCTTTCTTT
CDR3 protein: CSARTSVLAFF

clone size: .
J gene: TRBJ2-7
D gene: TRBD1
V gene: TRBV2
CDR3 DNA: TGTGCCAGCAGTTGGGACAGAGCCTACGAGCAGTACTTC
CDR3 protein: CASSWDRAYEQYF

clone size: .
J gene: TRBJ1-1
D gene: .
V gene: TRBV7-9
CDR3 DNA: TGTGCCAGCAGCCCCCGACCGGGACAGAACACTGAAGCTTTCTTT
CDR3 protein: CASSPRPGQNTEAFF

clone size: .
J gene: TRBJ2-1
D gene: .
V gene: TRBV7-8
CDR3 DNA: TGTGCCAGCAGCTTACGAAGGGGGAATGAGCAGTTCTTC
CDR3 protein: CASSLRRGNEQFF

clone size: .
J gene: TRBJ2-2
D gene: .
V gene: TRBV28
CDR3 DNA: TGTGCCAGCAGTCCATCCGGGAATCGGGGCGGGAAGAACGGGGAGCTGTTTTTT
CDR3 protein: CASSPSGNRGGKNGELFF

clone size: .
J gene: TRBJ2-5
D gene: TRBD1
V gene: TRBV5-8
CDR3 DNA: TGTGCCAGCAGCCTCGGACAGGTGCTAGTGGGGGAGACCCAGTACTTC
CDR3 protein: CASSLGQVLVGETQYF

clone size: .
J gene: TRBJ1-1
D gene: TRBD1
V gene: TRBV7-9
CDR3 DNA: TGTGCCAGCAGCCCGGGACAGGGCATCTCTGAAGCTTTCTTT
CDR3 protein: CASSPGQGISEAFF

clone size: .
J gene: TRBJ1-4
D gene: .
V gene: TRBV7-3
CDR3 DNA: TGTGCCAGCAGCTTAGTGGGCTCAACTAATGAAAAACTGTTTTTT
CDR3 protein: CASSLVGSTNEKLFF

clone size: .
J gene: TRBJ1-1
D gene: .
V gene: TRBV5-1
CDR3 DNA: TGCGCCAGCAGCTTGGCCGGGGTAACAGCGACGGGCACTGAAGCTTTCTTT
CDR3 protein: CASSLAGVTATGTEAFF

clone size: .
J gene: TRBJ1-5
D gene: .
V gene: TRBV16
CDR3 DNA: TGTGCCAGCAGCCCGTCCTACAATCAGCCCCAGCATTTT
CDR3 protein: CASSPSYNQPQHF

clone size: .
J gene: TRBJ1-1
D gene: .
V gene: TRBV19
CDR3 DNA: TGTGCCACCCTCCGTCAGGCTGAAGCTTTCTTT
CDR3 protein: CATLRQAEAFF

clone size: .
J gene: TRBJ1-6
D gene: .
V gene: TRBV5-6
CDR3 DNA: TGTGCCAGCAGCCGAGCCCGGGGAATATATAATTCACCCCTCCACTTT
CDR3 protein: CASSRARGIYNSPLHF

clone size: .
J gene: TRBJ1-2
D gene: .
V gene: TRBV19
CDR3 DNA: TGTGCCAGTAGTATTGCAGGGGTTAACTATGGCTACACCTTC
CDR3 protein: CASSIAGVNYGYTF

clone size: .
J gene: TRBJ2-2
D gene: TRBD2
V gene: TRBV2
CDR3 DNA: TGTGCCACCAGCGGGGGTGGGGAGCTGTTTTTT
CDR3 protein: CATSGGGELFF

clone size: .
J gene: TRBJ2-3
D gene: TRBD2
V gene: TRBV6-4
CDR3 DNA: TGTGCCAGCAGTCTCGGGACTAGCGGGGGGGCCACCGATACGCAGTATTTT
CDR3 protein: CASSLGTSGGATDTQYF

clone size: .
J gene: TRBJ2-7
D gene: .
V gene: TRBV5-4
CDR3 DNA: TGTGCCAGCAGCTTGGGGGGCTGGGGAAGCTCCTACGAGCAGTACTTC
CDR3 protein: CASSLGGWGSSYEQYF

clone size: .
J gene: TRBJ2-4
D gene: TRBD2
V gene: TRBV19
CDR3 DNA: TGTGCCAGTAGTAAGGGTAATAGCGGGGTAAAAAACATTCAGTACTTC
CDR3 protein: CASSKGNSGVKNIQYF